A selection of T cell receptor beta chains follows, all from one sample in a study of cytomegalovirus exposure and HLA in healthy donors. The repertoire was sequenced with immunoSEQ multiplex PCR; TCRdb's copy has only in-frame clones and lacks some. The sample consists of approximately 190,000 clones, 65% to 90% of them appearing once. The specimen was PBMCs. The receptors shown here come from a man between 35 and 55 years old in good health and CMV-seropositive. Each CDR3 is given with its conserved first and last residue. The order of the fields is V gene, J gene, D gene, CDR3 protein. D genes are given only for firm matches.

TRBV29-1,NA,NA,CSATGSSYEQYF
TRBV5-8,TRBJ1-2,NA,CASSFGQSHGYTF
TRBV7-2,TRBJ1-2,TRBD1,CASRPTGTGVGYTF
TRBV6-1,TRBJ2-5,NA,CASSPQVQETQYF
TRBV2,TRBJ2-2,NA,CASSDVGAGELFF
TRBV10-3,TRBJ2-7,NA,CAISGDSSSYEQYF
TRBV9,TRBJ2-3,TRBD2,CASSLGLAGGPSTDTQYF
TRBV21-1,TRBJ1-2,NA,CASTKRGGDGYTF
TRBV10-3,TRBJ2-3,TRBD2,CAISDPHQAGSTDTQYF
TRBV4-2,TRBJ1-1,TRBD1,CASSQDVTGGMNTEAFF
TRBV11-1,TRBJ1-1,NA,CASSLAQKAITEAFF
TRBV27,TRBJ2-7,NA,CASSLAIQGPYEQYF
TRBV5-1,TRBJ1-6,NA,CASSWGVSSYNSPLHF
TRBV5-6,TRBJ1-4,TRBD1,CASSSTGVTTNEKLFF
TRBV28,TRBJ2-3,NA,CASHGAIGPNTQYF
TRBV6-4,TRBJ2-3,TRBD2,CANRGEDTDTQYF
TRBV13,TRBJ2-6,NA,CASSSALDRLHSGANVLTF
TRBV5-4,TRBJ2-2,NA,CASSEIWGGLSGELFF
TRBV7-6,TRBJ2-7,TRBD1,CASSLRRTGSLGEQYF
TRBV4-2,TRBJ1-4,TRBD1,CASSQGTGLNNEKLFF
TRBV14,TRBJ2-7,NA,CASSQEVRQAEQYF
TRBV19,TRBJ1-2,NA,CASRNYGYTF
TRBV2,TRBJ2-3,NA,CASSVGQAGTDTQYF
TRBV5-8,TRBJ2-3,NA,CASSTRQYTDTQYF
TRBV4-3,TRBJ2-3,NA,CASSLTGASLTDTQYF
TRBV10-2,TRBJ2-5,TRBD2,CASSESLAGVQETQYF
TRBV7-2,TRBJ2-3,NA,CASSFTTGLGTDTQYF
TRBV4-3,TRBJ1-2,TRBD1,CASSRGTGGYYGYTF
TRBV28,TRBJ1-2,TRBD1,CASSFRGYDYGYTF
TRBV29-1,TRBJ2-5,NA,CSVGRGQETQYF
TRBV19,TRBJ1-1,NA,CASTEGVRGTEAFF
TRBV4-3,TRBJ2-7,TRBD1,CASSPNTGVPYEQYF
TRBV18,TRBJ2-7,NA,CASSPSPGLHEQYF
TRBV6-5,TRBJ1-3,NA,CASRLGGDTGNTIYF
TRBV7-3,TRBJ2-5,TRBD2,CASSIAAGGQETQYF
TRBV4-2,TRBJ2-7,TRBD1,CASSQGQGDYEQYF
TRBV5-4,TRBJ2-1,TRBD1,CASSLRQGNNEQFF
TRBV7-8,TRBJ1-1,TRBD1,CASSSLGQLMNTEAFF
TRBV12-5,TRBJ2-2,TRBD2,CASGRGLAGYPGELFF